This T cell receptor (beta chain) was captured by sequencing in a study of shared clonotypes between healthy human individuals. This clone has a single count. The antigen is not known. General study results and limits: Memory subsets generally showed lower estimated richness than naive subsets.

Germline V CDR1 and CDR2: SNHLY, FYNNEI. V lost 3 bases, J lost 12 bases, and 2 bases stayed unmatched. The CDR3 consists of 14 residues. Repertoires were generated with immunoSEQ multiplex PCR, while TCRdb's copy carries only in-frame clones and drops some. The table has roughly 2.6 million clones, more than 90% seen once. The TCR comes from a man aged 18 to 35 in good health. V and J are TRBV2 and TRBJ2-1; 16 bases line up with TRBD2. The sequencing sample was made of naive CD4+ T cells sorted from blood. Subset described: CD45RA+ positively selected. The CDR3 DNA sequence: TGTGCCAGCAGTGAGGGACTAGCGGGAGGGGTGCAGTTCTTC. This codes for CASSEGLAGGVQFF. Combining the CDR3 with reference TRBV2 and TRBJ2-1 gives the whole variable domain EPEVTQTPSHQVTQMGQEVILRCVPISNHLYFYWYRQILGQKVEFLVSFYNNEISEKSEIFDDQFSVERPDGSNFTLKIRSTKLEDSAMYFCASSEGLAGGVQFFGPGTRLTVL.